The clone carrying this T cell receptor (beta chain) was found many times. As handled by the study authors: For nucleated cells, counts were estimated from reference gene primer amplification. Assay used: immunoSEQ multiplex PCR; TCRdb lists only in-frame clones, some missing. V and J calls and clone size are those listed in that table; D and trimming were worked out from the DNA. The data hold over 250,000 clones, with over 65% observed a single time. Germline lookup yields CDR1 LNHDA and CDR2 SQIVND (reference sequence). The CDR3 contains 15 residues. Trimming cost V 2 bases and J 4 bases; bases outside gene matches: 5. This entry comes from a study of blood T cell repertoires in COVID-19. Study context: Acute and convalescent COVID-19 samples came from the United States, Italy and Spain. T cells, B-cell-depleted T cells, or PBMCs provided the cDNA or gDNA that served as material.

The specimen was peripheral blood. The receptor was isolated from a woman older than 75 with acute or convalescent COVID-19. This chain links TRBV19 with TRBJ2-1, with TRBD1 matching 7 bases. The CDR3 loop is CASSIKAGGYNEQFF. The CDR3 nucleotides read TGTGCCAGTAGTATAAAGGCAGGGGGTTACAATGAGCAGTTCTTC.